Each of the 28 T cell receptor beta chains below was sequenced from the same sample in a study of T-cell reconstitution after alpha-beta-depleted transplantation in children. It was with unique molecular identifiers that the TCRbeta library was prepared. One entry per CDR3 protein results from TCRdb running MiXCR on the PCR reads. The table lists roughly 180,000 distinct CDR3 sequences, roughly 11% of them singletons. This specimen was PBMCs, taken before TCRalphabeta/CD19-depleted stem cell transplant. These receptors were taken from a boy aged 2 to 10 with acute myeloid leukemia, due to receive a stem cell transplant.

This clonotype was counted ten times or more. The V and J genes are TRBV5-1 and TRBJ2-5; TRBD1 matches 9 bases. The V gene's germline CDR1 is SGHRS and CDR2 YFSETQ. The length of the CDR3 is 13 residues. Trimming cost V 5 bases and J 3 bases; bases outside gene matches: 2. The CDR3 bases are TGCGCCAGCAGACAGGGGGCCGAAGAGACCCAGTACTTC. Residues: CASRQGAEETQYF.

This clonotype was observed at least ten times. The chain carries TRBV18 and TRBJ1-5; D not resolved. Per germline, CDR1 KGHSH and CDR2 LQKENI. Trimming cost V 3 bases and J 5 bases, with 14 bases left between them. The CDR3 sequence is 15 residues long. CDR3: CASSPGRTNYQPQHF. CDR3 nucleotides: TGTGCCAGCTCACCGGGCAGGACGAATTATCAGCCCCAGCATTTT.

This clonotype was observed at least ten times. The rearrangement links TRBV28 to TRBJ1-1, with 8 bases fitting TRBD1. CDR1 is MDHEN and CDR2 is SYDVKM in the germline V gene. Unmatched junction bases numbered 3, after V lost 0 bases and J lost 0 bases. The CDR3 totals 16 residues. CDR3 nucleotide sequence: TGTGCCAGCAGTTTATGGGAGGGACAGGTGAACACTGAAGCTTTCTTT. It translates to CASSLWEGQVNTEAFF.

This clonotype was counted many times. The gene calls are TRBV7-3 and TRBJ2-2, with D uncertain. The CDR3 has 15 amino acids. Trimming cost V 5 bases and J 1 base, with 11 bases left between them. From germline, CDR1 is SGHTA and CDR2 FQGTGA. In nucleotides, the CDR3 is TGTGCCAGCAGCGCAATGCGGAGGAACACCGGGGAGCTGTTTTTT. The encoded protein is CASSAMRRNTGELFF. The whole variable domain, remainder taken from reference TRBV7-3 and TRBJ2-2, is GAGVSQTPSNKVTEKGKYVELRCDPISGHTALYWYRQSLGQGPEFLIYFQGTGAADDSGLPNDRFFAVRPEGSVSTLKIQRTERGDSAVYLCASSAMRRNTGELFFGEGSRLTVL.

At least ten counts were recorded for this clonotype. This chain links TRBV3-1 with TRBJ1-2; 10 bases are shared with TRBD1. This CDR3 region has 14 residues. Losses at the gene ends were 4 bases for V and 7 bases for J; bases not matched to a gene: 6. Per germline, CDR1 LGHDT and CDR2 YNNKEL (reference sequence). The CDR3 loop is CASSLPGQGFGYTF. CDR3 sequence (DNA): TGTGCCAGCAGCCTCCCGGGACAGGGGTTTGGCTACACCTTC.

This clonotype was detected many times. The V gene is TRBV13, the J gene TRBJ2-3; TRBD1 agrees at 8 bases. CDR3 size: 16 residues. CDR1 and CDR2 (germline): PRHDT, FYEKMQ (reference sequence). Trimming removed 5 bases from V and 2 bases from J; junction bases left unmatched: 9. The CDR3 loop is CASSGRDRTFTDTQYF. CDR3 DNA: TGTGCCAGCAGCGGCAGGGACAGGACCTTCACAGATACGCAGTATTTT.

The chain links TRBV3-1 to TRBJ2-1, with 8 bases lining up with TRBD1. The J segment lost 5 bases and the V segment lost 4 bases, leaving 19 bases of the junction unmatched. The CDR3 runs 19 residues. Germline V gene lookup returns CDR1 LGHDT and CDR2 YNNKEL (reference sequence). CDR3 amino acids: CASSPPNRDRHEANNEQFF. The CDR3 DNA sequence: TGTGCCAGCAGCCCCCCGAACCGGGACAGGCATGAGGCTAACAATGAGCAGTTCTTC.

V usage is TRBV7-6 and J usage is TRBJ2-1; TRBD2 is a possible D gene (6 bases). Germline V lookup: CDR1 SGHVS, CDR2 FNYEAQ. Trimming took off 2 bases at V and 4 bases at J, with 21 bases between the two ends. CDR3 size: 18 residues. The CDR3 loop reads CASSLSRPGIGGYNEQFF. CDR3 in DNA: TGTGCCAGCAGCTTATCTCGTCCGGGGATCGGAGGGTACAATGAGCAGTTCTTC.

This clonotype was seen at least ten times. The chain recombines TRBV12-3 or TRBV12-4 with TRBJ2-1, with D tentatively TRBD2 (6 bases). Trimming stripped 3 bases from V and 7 bases from J, with 10 bases between. This CDR3 spans 13 amino acids. The CDR3 here is CASSFLEGNEQFF. DNA for the CDR3: TGTGCCAGCAGTTTTCTGGAGGGAAATGAGCAGTTCTTC.

This clonotype was observed at least ten times. The chain employs TRBV5-6 and TRBJ2-1, with a possible D match to TRBD1 (6 bases). This CDR3 has 15 residues. Trimming took off 4 bases at V and 3 bases at J, with 14 bases between the two ends. Germline values: CDR1 SGHDT, CDR2 YYEEEE. The CDR3 region has the DNA TGTGCCAGCAGCCGGTGGGACACTATCTACAATGAGCAGTTCTTC. Its translation: CASSRWDTIYNEQFF.

This clonotype was picked up many times. The CDR3 region is CASSTSPNTEAFF. CDR3 coding DNA: TGCGCCAGCAGCACATCCCCGAACACTGAAGCTTTCTTT. The gene calls are TRBV5-1 and TRBJ1-1; D gene unclear. Germline CDR1 is SGHRS and CDR2 is YFSETQ. V lost 4 bases and J lost 1, with 8 bases in between. The CDR3 sequence is 13 residues long.

This clonotype has a count of ten or more. J is TRBJ1-3 and V is TRBV19; D may be TRBD1 (5 bases). V lost 4 bases and J 3 bases, leaving 10 bases between the germline ends. From germline, CDR1 is LNHDA and CDR2 SQIVND (reference sequence). This CDR3 spans 14 amino acids. DNA of the CDR3: TGTGCCAGTAGTAGGGGCAGCCATGGAAACACCATATATTTT. This sequence encodes CASSRGSHGNTIYF.

In this sample, this clonotype turned up many times. This chain connects TRBV5-1 to TRBJ2-3, with D possibly matching TRBD2 (7 bases). Trimming stripped 4 bases from V and 0 bases from J, with 18 bases between. Germline V lookup: CDR1 SGHRS, CDR2 YFSETQ. This CDR3 region has 17 residues. The CDR3 loop is CASSVPTGGRSTDTQYF. The DNA for the CDR3 is TGCGCCAGCAGCGTACCTACGGGGGGCCGGAGCACAGATACGCAGTATTTT.

On this clonotype: This may be a read error: a much more frequent sequence differs by one nucleotide. The V gene is TRBV2, the J gene TRBJ2-1; D is possibly TRBD1 or TRBD2 (5 bases each). Germline assignment: CDR1 SNHLY and CDR2 FYNNEI. V was pared by 3 bases and J by 7 bases, with 16 bases between. The CDR3 runs to 15 residues. Written as DNA, the CDR3 is TGTGCCAGCAGTGATCCGGGACGGAGGAAAAATGAGCAGTTCTTC. It encodes CASSDPGRRKNEQFF. Drawing the rest from reference TRBV2 and TRBJ2-1, the complete variable domain is EPEVTQTPSHQVTQMGQEVILRCVPISNHLYFYWYRQILGQKVEFLVSFYNNEISEKSEIFDDQFSVERPDGSNFTLKIRSTKLEDSAMYFCASSDPGRRKNEQFFGPGTRLTVL.

V usage is TRBV6-5 and J usage is TRBJ1-6; D is unresolved. The CDR3 sequence is 13 residues long. Germline-derived CDR1 and CDR2 are MNHEY and SVGAGI. V was shortened by 0 bases and J by 12 bases, with 9 bases between the two germline ends. The CDR3 DNA reads as TGTGCCAGCAGTTACTCGTGGAGGGAACCCCTCCACTTT. Translated: CASSYSWREPLHF.

This clonotype was seen ten or more times. CDR3 region: CSARQVITDTQYF. As DNA, the CDR3 is TGCAGTGCCCGACAGGTTATCACAGATACGCAGTATTTT. The chain recombines TRBV20-1 with TRBJ2-3, with a tentative D call TRBD1 (6 bases). From germline, CDR1 is DFQATT and CDR2 SNEGSKA (reference sequence). The CDR3 spans 13 residues. The V end lost 6 bases, the J end lost 2 bases, and 12 bases lay between the germline ends.

This chain uses TRBV30 with TRBJ1-3; D might be TRBD1 (6 bases). Germline values: CDR1 GTSNPN, CDR2 SVGIG (reference sequence). The V gene lost 3 bases and the J gene lost 2 bases, with 14 bases spanning the gap. The CDR3 has 15 amino acids. The CDR3, as DNA: TGTGCCTGGAGGAGGGACATATCGGCTGGAAACACCATATATTTT. This codes for CAWRRDISAGNTIYF.

The chain has TRBV2 and TRBJ2-3; TRBD2 aligns across 7 bases. The CDR3 loop spans 15 amino acids. Germline trimming cut 4 bases from V and 2 bases from J; bases unmatched to any gene: 6. Germline V gene sequence: CDR1 SNHLY, CDR2 FYNNEI. CDR3 nucleotides: TGTGCCAGCAGTGCCAGCGGGGCGAACACAGATACGCAGTATTTT. Amino acids: CASSASGANTDTQYF.

A word on this clonotype: It may be a read error: a sequence one base away is much more abundant. V gene TRBV27 combines with J gene TRBJ2-7; the D is unclear. V lost 3 bases, J lost 6 bases, and 12 bases lay in between. Germline assignment: CDR1 MNHEY and CDR2 SMNVEV (reference sequence). CDR3 length equals 13 residues. The CDR3 loop reads CASSFTGTGEQYF. The CDR3 bases are TGTGCCAGCAGTTTTACCGGTACGGGCGAGCAGTACTTC.

As concerns this clonotype: One end of the junction fails to match germline, which may point to a read error. This chain links TRBV12-3 or TRBV12-4 with TRBJ1-5; TRBD1 might be the D (5 bases). The CDR3 is 14 amino acids. The CDR3 spells CASSPQGSIQPQHF. DNA for the CDR3: TGTGCCAGCAGTCCGCAGGGAAGCATTCAGCCCCAGCATTTT.

This clonotype was counted many times. This chain links TRBV7-2 with TRBJ2-3, with D tentatively TRBD1 (5 bases). The CDR3 is 15 residues long. The germline V gene encodes CDR1 SGHTA and CDR2 FQGNSA. Between the trimmed V and J ends, which lost 1 base and 11 bases, there was a span of 19 bases. The CDR3 here is CASSLGQGARYGQYF. In DNA form, the CDR3 reads TGTGCCAGCAGCTTAGGCCAGGGCGCCCGATACGGGCAGTATTTT.

The table lists this clonotype with a count of one. Given a much more abundant clone one base away, this may be a read error. As the CDR3 is not closed by the conserved phenylalanine or tryptophan, this likely results from a read error. The V and J genes are TRBV2 and TRBJ2-4; 10 bases line up with TRBD1. Germline CDR1 SNHLY, CDR2 FYNNEI. The ends lost 3 bases at V and 5 bases at J; junction bases unmatched: 7. The CDR3 totals 16 residues. CDR3 bases: TGTGCCAGCAGTGAGGGGGGACAGGGGAGGGAAAACATTCAGTACTTA. Translating it yields CASSEGGQGRENIQYL.

This clonotype occurred many times. The chain uses TRBV12-3 or TRBV12-4 and TRBJ2-2; 8 bases match TRBD2. The CDR3 is 14 residues long. The V segment lost 7 bases and the J segment 5 bases; nucleotides outside the gene matches: 6. CDR3 DNA sequence: TGTGCCAGCACCGCGGGGGGTCGAACCGGGGAGCTGTTTTTT. Amino acid sequence: CASTAGGRTGELFF.

In this sample, this clonotype turned up many times. This chain links TRBV3-1 with TRBJ2-7; 7 nucleotides line up with TRBD2. V was pared by 1 base and J by 7 bases, with 10 bases of the junction left unmatched. The CDR3 extends over 15 amino acids. Germline V gene data show CDR1 as LGHDT and CDR2 as YNNKEL (reference sequence). The CDR3 loop reads CASSQVASGGTEQYF. DNA for the CDR3: TGTGCCAGCAGCCAAGTGGCTAGCGGAGGCACGGAGCAGTACTTC.

The genes are TRBV7-6 and TRBJ2-1; D is perhaps TRBD2 (5 bases). CDR3 length: 15 amino acids. Germline CDR1 reads SGHVS; CDR2 reads FNYEAQ. The V end was cut by 7 bases, the J end by 0 bases, with 13 bases between. This CDR3 is CASNLDSSSYNEQFF. The CDR3, as DNA: TGTGCCAGCAACCTGGACTCGAGCTCCTACAATGAGCAGTTCTTC.

This clonotype was found once. A single base separates this from a much larger clone, so it may be a read error. This rearrangement joins TRBV5-1 to TRBJ1-1; D unresolved. CDR3 length: 16 amino acids. Germline values: CDR1 SGHRS, CDR2 YFSETQ. This CDR3 reads CANSYRGRGMNTEAFF. The CDR3, as DNA: TGCGCCAACAGCTATCGCGGAAGAGGTATGAACACTGAAGCTTTCTTT.

There are many counts of this clonotype. The CDR3 loop reads CASSQVLNTEAFF. The CDR3 region has the DNA TGCGCCAGCAGCCAGGTGCTGAACACTGAAGCTTTCTTT. J is TRBJ1-1 and V is TRBV5-1; no reliable D call. CDR3 length: 13 residues. Trimming took 4 bases from V and 0 from J, leaving 7 bases between them. CDR1 and CDR2 from the germline V gene are SGHRS and YFSETQ.

This clonotype has at least ten counts. The genes are TRBV6-1 and TRBJ2-7; the D is unclear. This CDR3 has 12 amino acids. The V gene's germline CDR1 is MNHNS and CDR2 SASEGT. Trimming stripped 6 bases from V and 5 bases from J, with 11 bases between. CDR3 sequence: CASRGNWDEQYF. The CDR3 region has the DNA TGTGCCAGCAGGGGGAACTGGGACGAGCAGTACTTC.